The 18 T cell receptor beta chains listed next were all sequenced from one sample in a study of T cell clonotyping in hematopoietic cell transplantation. Measured with immunoSEQ multiplex PCR; TCRdb has only the in-frame clones, and not every one. The data contain roughly 17,000 clones, around 90% of them singletons. Sequenced input: peripheral blood mononuclear cells. The receptors come from a middle-aged man in good health. Some clones in this sample may be carry-over from other donors' samples.

This clone turned up a few times. The V and J genes are TRBV7-2 and TRBJ1-3, with D possibly matching TRBD1 (5 bases). Trimming removed 1 base at V and 1 base at J, with 11 bases between. Germline CDR1 and CDR2: SGHTA and FQGNSA. The CDR3 consists of 16 residues. The CDR3 sequence is CASSLETALSGNTIYF. The CDR3 DNA is TGTGCCAGCAGCTTAGAGACAGCTCTTTCTGGAAACACCATATATTTT.

CDR3 residues: CASSSPRFSEQYF. CDR3 nucleotide sequence: TGTGCCAGCAGCTCTCCAAGGTTTTCCGAGCAGTACTTC. The chain employs TRBV7-2 and TRBJ2-7; D is undetermined. This CDR3 has 13 amino acids. Germline V gene data show CDR1 as SGHTA and CDR2 as FQGNSA. The germline V and J ends were trimmed by 4 bases and 6 bases, with 13 bases remaining between them.

The chain combines TRBV4-2 with TRBJ2-5; maybe TRBD2 (7 bases). Per the germline V gene, CDR1 is LGHNA and CDR2 is YNFKEQ. The CDR3 has 17 residues. V was pared by 0 bases and J by 2 bases, with 16 bases between. The CDR3 sequence: CASSQDGGASGQETQYF. CDR3 sequence (DNA): TGTGCCAGCAGCCAAGATGGGGGGGCTAGCGGACAAGAGACCCAGTACTTC.

The chain employs TRBV11-3 and TRBJ2-7, with 8 bases that match TRBD2. The CDR3 length is 13 residues. Germline loops: CDR1 SGHNT, CDR2 YENEEA. Trimming cost V 4 bases and J 6 bases; bases outside gene matches: 5. CDR3 coding DNA: TGTGCCAGCAGCTCCGGACTAGCCCTCGAGCAGTACTTC. Residues: CASSSGLALEQYF.

This clone has a handful of counts. The rearrangement uses TRBV28 and TRBJ1-1, with D unresolved. The V gene lost 5 bases and the J gene lost 4 bases, with 8 bases spanning the gap. The germline gives CDR1 MDHEN, CDR2 SYDVKM. This CDR3 region has 12 residues. In DNA form, the CDR3 reads TGTGCCAGCAGTCTAGATACCACTGAAGCTTTCTTT. Translating it yields CASSLDTTEAFF.

The V call is TRBV27, the J call TRBJ2-7, with D tentatively TRBD1 (6 bases). Trimming pared 0 bases from V and 3 bases from J, leaving 15 bases between. The germline V gene encodes CDR1 MNHEY and CDR2 SMNVEV (reference sequence). This CDR3 has 16 residues. CDR3 sequence: CASSLSNNGQNYEQYF. CDR3 DNA: TGTGCCAGCAGTTTATCTAATAACGGACAGAACTACGAGCAGTACTTC.

V is TRBV2 and J is TRBJ2-3; 9 bases agree with TRBD2. Germline assignment: CDR1 SNHLY and CDR2 FYNNEI. Trimming removed 6 bases from V and 0 bases from J; junction bases left unmatched: 4. This CDR3 has 15 residues. This CDR3 is CASRGLAISTDTQYF. CDR3 nucleotides: TGTGCCAGCAGGGGACTAGCAATTAGCACAGATACGCAGTATTTT.

V usage is TRBV6-5 and J usage is TRBJ2-7, with TRBD1 matching 8 bases. Germline V lookup: CDR1 MNHEY, CDR2 SVGAGI. V was pared by 4 bases and J by 5 bases, with 7 bases of the junction left unmatched. This CDR3 has 14 amino acids. The CDR3 region is CASSSRTGFDEQYF. The CDR3 nucleotides are TGTGCCAGCAGTTCTAGGACAGGGTTCGACGAGCAGTACTTC.

The chain is built from TRBV7-9 and TRBJ2-7; TRBD1 is a possible D gene (6 bases). This CDR3 is 13 amino acids long. The germline V gene encodes CDR1 SEHNR and CDR2 FQNEAQ (reference sequence). V lost 4 bases and J 2 bases, leaving 9 bases between the germline ends. The CDR3 region has the DNA TGTGCCAGCAGCTACGGACAGACCTACGAGCAGTACTTC. Translation: CASSYGQTYEQYF.

The J gene is TRBJ1-4, the V gene TRBV19; D is perhaps TRBD1 (5 bases). The germline CDR1 and CDR2 sequences are LNHDA and SQIVND (reference sequence). The germline V and J ends were trimmed by 8 bases and 4 bases, with 14 bases remaining between them. The CDR3 has 14 amino acids. CDR3 sequence reads: CASQRGRDNEKLFF. The CDR3 nucleotides read TGTGCCAGTCAACGCGGCAGGGATAATGAAAAACTGTTTTTT.

The chain employs TRBV5-1 and TRBJ2-3; TRBD2 agrees at 7 bases. This CDR3 is built from 14 residues. Germline lookup yields CDR1 SGHRS and CDR2 YFSETQ. V trimming: 4 bases; J trimming: 6 bases; junction bases outside the gene matches: 8. CDR3 protein: CASSPRTSSDTQYF. The CDR3 DNA follows: TGCGCCAGCAGCCCCCGGACTAGTTCTGATACGCAGTATTTT.

The chain combines TRBV29-1 with TRBJ1-4; D call uncertain. Germline lookup yields CDR1 SQVTM and CDR2 ANQGSEA. The CDR3 covers 12 residues. Trimming stripped 2 bases from V and 8 bases from J, with 9 bases between. The CDR3 protein is CSVEKGDEKLFF. The CDR3 nucleotides are TGCAGCGTTGAAAAGGGTGACGAAAAACTGTTTTTT.

The V call is TRBV6-5, the J call TRBJ2-1, with 7 bases fitting TRBD1. Losses at the gene ends were 6 bases for V and 3 bases for J; bases not matched to a gene: 5. In germline, CDR1 is MNHEY, CDR2 SVGAGI. The CDR3 has 14 residues. The CDR3 is CASSVGTVYNEQFF. The CDR3 DNA is TGTGCCAGCAGCGTCGGGACAGTCTACAATGAGCAGTTCTTC.

This chain joins TRBV2 and TRBJ1-1; D unclear. CDR1 is SNHLY and CDR2 is FYNNEI in the germline V gene. V lost 4 bases and J 2 bases, leaving 8 bases between the germline ends. This CDR3 has 13 residues. In DNA, the CDR3 is TGTGCCAGCAGTGCTGACGGAAACACTGAAGCTTTCTTT. Translated: CASSADGNTEAFF.

This sequence joins TRBV29-1 and TRBJ1-2, with D possibly TRBD1 on 6 matching bases. Looked up from germline, CDR1 is SQVTM and CDR2 is ANQGSEA. The CDR3 loop spans 12 amino acids. V shed 5 bases and J shed 8 bases, with 15 bases lying between them. The CDR3 spells CSVSGTGPGYTF. The CDR3 DNA is TGCAGCGTTTCAGGCACAGGGCCCGGCTACACCTTC.

This clone came up once. The chain couples TRBV7-2 to TRBJ2-7, with D hard to call. CDR1 is SGHTA, CDR2 FQGNSA, per germline. V was clipped by 4 bases and J by 5 bases, with 12 bases between them. The CDR3 has 13 amino acids. As DNA, the CDR3 is TGTGCCAGCAGCTCTGCCCGTGGGGACGAGCAGTACTTC. Translated, it gives CASSSARGDEQYF.

This chain uses TRBV19 with TRBJ1-5; D ambiguous. Between the trimmed V and J ends, which lost 2 bases and 5 bases, there was a span of 7 bases. Per the germline V gene, CDR1 is LNHDA and CDR2 is SQIVND (reference sequence). The CDR3 is 13 residues long. CDR3 nucleotide sequence: TGTGCCAGTAGTATATCAGAGTATCAGCCCCAGCATTTT. Translation gives CASSISEYQPQHF.

The rearrangement joins TRBV25-1 to TRBJ1-4, with D unresolved. The germline V gene has CDR1 MGHDK and CDR2 SYGVNS. The V end lost 6 bases, the J end lost 8 bases, and 10 bases lay between the germline ends. CDR3 length: 12 residues. CDR3 sequence reads: CASRSNEEKLFF. DNA of the CDR3: TGTGCCAGCAGATCAAACGAAGAAAAACTGTTTTTT.